This T cell receptor (beta chain) derives from a study of cytomegalovirus exposure and HLA in healthy donors. Notes on the study in general: Usually a TCR sequence was rare, but some public TCRs were found in many donors. A later analysis linked a missense variant in DCLRE1C to the trimming of TCR beta V and J genes. Most of the TCR beta V segments (in an earlier analysis) were productive either about 87% or about 30% of the time.

Trimming shortened V by 5 bases and J by 13 bases, and 17 bases separated the two germline ends. Germline assignment: CDR1 SNHLY and CDR2 FYNNEI. The CDR3 is 13 residues long. This clone was observed a handful of times. Its specificity is unknown. Both 60 Vbeta primers and 13 Jbeta primers went into the PCR. The method was immunoSEQ multiplex PCR; TCRdb's version includes in-frame clones alone and lacks a portion of them. The table has about 170,000 clones, almost 75% seen once. Material for sequencing was PBMCs. The sequence was collected from a young woman in good health and CMV-seropositive. This chain links TRBV2 with TRBJ2-2; weak D call: TRBD2 (6 bases). CDR3 in amino acids: CASSRLVFEVLFF. The DNA for the CDR3 is TGTGCCAGCAGTCGACTAGTGTTTGAAGTGCTGTTTTTT.